This T cell receptor (beta chain) is from a study of shared clonotypes between healthy human individuals. CDR1 is MNHEY, CDR2 SVGAGI, per germline. V was cut by 2 bases and J by 0 bases, with 7 bases left in between. The CDR3 runs to 14 residues. Assay used: immunoSEQ multiplex PCR; TCRdb lists only in-frame clones, some missing. The table lists about 2.1 million clones, 93% of them singletons, with under 2% in the top ten. Regarding the study as a whole: Genetic and exposure-history diversity was limited by the few donors.

As concerns this clone: No antigen is known for it.

CD45RO-negative cells were positively selected for CCR7, leaving out terminally differentiated effector memory CD45RA+ cells. The healthy adult donors were HIV-negative and reported no recent acute infections or vaccinations. This TCR derives from a man between 18 and 29 years old in good health. Some clones in this sample may be carry-over from other donors' samples. The V and J genes are TRBV6-5 and TRBJ1-1; D is unclear. The sequencing input was naive CD8+ T cells from PBMCs. In DNA, the CDR3 is TGTGCCAGCAGTTACGAGGCAATGAACACTGAAGCTTTCTTT. It specifies CASSYEAMNTEAFF.